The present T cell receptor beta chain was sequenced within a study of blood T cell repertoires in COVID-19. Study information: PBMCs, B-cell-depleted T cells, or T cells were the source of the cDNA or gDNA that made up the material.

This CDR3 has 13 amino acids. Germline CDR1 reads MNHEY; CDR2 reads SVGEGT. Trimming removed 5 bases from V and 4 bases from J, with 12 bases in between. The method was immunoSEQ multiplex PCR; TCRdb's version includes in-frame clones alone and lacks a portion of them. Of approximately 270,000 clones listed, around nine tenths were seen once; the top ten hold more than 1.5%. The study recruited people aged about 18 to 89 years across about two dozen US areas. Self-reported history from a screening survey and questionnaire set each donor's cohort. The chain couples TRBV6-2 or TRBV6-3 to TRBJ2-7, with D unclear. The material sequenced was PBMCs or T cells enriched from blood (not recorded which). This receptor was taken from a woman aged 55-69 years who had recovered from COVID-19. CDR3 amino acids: CASSHPPQYEQYF. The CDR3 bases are TGTGCCAGCAGTCATCCCCCACAGTACGAGCAGTACTTC.